This is a list of T cell receptor beta chains from one sample in a study of Graves' ophthalmopathy and Graves' hyperthyroidism. A single record per CDR3 protein comes from TCRdb applying MiXCR to the multiplex PCR reads. The repertoire holds about 550,000 distinct CDR3 sequences, with about two fifths as singletons. Sequencing was done on a sample of peripheral blood or thyroid tissue (not recorded which). These receptors were collected from an adult man with Graves' hyperthyroidism. CDR3s leave out the opening cysteine and the closing phenylalanine or tryptophan. A D gene is named only where the DNA matches it firmly.

CDR3 protein	J gene	V gene	D gene
ASSSGGDTDTQY	TRBJ2-3	TRBV7-4	-
ASSQQGHEQY	TRBJ2-7	TRBV6-5	-
ASSADRGAFHEQY	TRBJ2-7	TRBV7-9	TRBD1
SASDAGVAETQY	TRBJ2-5	TRBV20-1	TRBD2
ASSISGTGNNQPQH	TRBJ1-5	TRBV9	TRBD1
SVERQGFFEAF	TRBJ1-1	TRBV29-1	TRBD1
SVESGTATDSTEAF	TRBJ1-1	TRBV29-1	TRBD1
ASSLGQTQTQY	TRBJ2-5	TRBV5-1	-
ASSQDGYGYT	TRBJ1-2	TRBV7-8	-
ASSSQQGLNEKLF	TRBJ1-4	TRBV7-9	-
ASSPSRASGRETQY	TRBJ2-5	TRBV7-2	TRBD2
ASSEDRQIRPQH	TRBJ1-5	TRBV2	TRBD1
ASSGEGAFYEKLF	TRBJ1-4	TRBV6-1	-
ASSGVIVRELF	TRBJ2-2	TRBV11-1	-
ASSLRAGGSTDTQY	TRBJ2-3	TRBV7-2	TRBD2
ASRTLAGGYSSYEQY	TRBJ2-7	TRBV6-5	TRBD2
ASSTWNTEAF	TRBJ1-1	TRBV5-1	-
SSYNRRSGVEKLF	TRBJ1-4	TRBV29-1	-
ASSFGRGRTDTQY	TRBJ2-3	TRBV7-8	TRBD1
ASSSGIQDYEQY	TRBJ2-7	TRBV7-9	-
ASSVTGGGSYEQY	TRBJ2-7	TRBV27	TRBD1
ASSFGQGGNDYT	TRBJ1-2	TRBV7-6	TRBD1
SARDFGSLLANVLT	TRBJ2-6	TRBV20-1	-
ASSYFGGDSNQPQH	TRBJ1-5	TRBV6-5	-
ATSRSTENSPLH	TRBJ1-6	TRBV15	-
SVDGTGLAEAF	TRBJ1-1	TRBV29-1	TRBD1
ASSRQGRIPNTEAF	TRBJ1-1	TRBV3-1	TRBD1
ASSQRGTGADEKLF	TRBJ1-4	TRBV4-1	TRBD1
ASSLGLGHRALLSYEQY	TRBJ2-7	TRBV12-3/TRBV12-4	-
ASSLSRGAPLWEQY	TRBJ2-7	TRBV6-6	-
ASSQSVGPEQY	TRBJ2-7	TRBV3-1	-
ASSYDRGRGETQY	TRBJ2-5	TRBV6-5	TRBD1
ATSRGGANVLT	TRBJ2-6	TRBV15	-
ASSLGQAAEKLF	TRBJ1-4	TRBV7-9	-
ASSLIPQGDTEAF	TRBJ1-1	TRBV9	TRBD1
ASTGGTTGETQY	TRBJ2-5	TRBV7-9	-
ASSAIFRTGKETQY	TRBJ2-5	TRBV19	TRBD1
ASSLATSGGYEQY	TRBJ2-7	TRBV5-5	TRBD2
ASSWEWTGNERETQY	TRBJ2-5	TRBV10-3	TRBD1
ASSTPGQGFSETQY	TRBJ2-5	TRBV7-9	TRBD1
ASSLYEGHTGELF	TRBJ2-2	TRBV5-6	-
ASSNTGGAEAF	TRBJ1-1	TRBV2	-
ASFQGADTEAF	TRBJ1-1	TRBV10-3	TRBD1
SVGDRGRGYT	TRBJ1-2	TRBV29-1	TRBD1
ASSLRGDGYT	TRBJ1-2	TRBV27	-
ASSYALTSGGAQTQY	TRBJ2-5	TRBV6-5	TRBD2
SARAREFYEQY	TRBJ2-7	TRBV20-1	-
ASSLNRGRFFPQEVSSYEQY	TRBJ2-7	TRBV12-3/TRBV12-4	TRBD1
ASSLGASGGASEQY	TRBJ2-7	TRBV5-4	TRBD2
ASRDRGRGQPQH	TRBJ1-5	TRBV6-1	TRBD1
SARDREGYT	TRBJ1-2	TRBV20-1	-
ASSVAAYNEQF	TRBJ2-1	TRBV2	-
SASGEGLQETQY	TRBJ2-5	TRBV20-1	TRBD2
ATSRDGVKGQGAF	TRBJ1-1	TRBV15	-
ASSESSGMGPGELF	TRBJ2-2	TRBV10-2	TRBD2
ASSFVAGLFPYNEQF	TRBJ2-1	TRBV7-9	TRBD2
AISESSGGQETQY	TRBJ2-5	TRBV10-3	-
ASSAAGTSGSSYEQY	TRBJ2-7	TRBV2	TRBD2
SARDPSADPSGVEQY	TRBJ2-7	TRBV20-1	TRBD2